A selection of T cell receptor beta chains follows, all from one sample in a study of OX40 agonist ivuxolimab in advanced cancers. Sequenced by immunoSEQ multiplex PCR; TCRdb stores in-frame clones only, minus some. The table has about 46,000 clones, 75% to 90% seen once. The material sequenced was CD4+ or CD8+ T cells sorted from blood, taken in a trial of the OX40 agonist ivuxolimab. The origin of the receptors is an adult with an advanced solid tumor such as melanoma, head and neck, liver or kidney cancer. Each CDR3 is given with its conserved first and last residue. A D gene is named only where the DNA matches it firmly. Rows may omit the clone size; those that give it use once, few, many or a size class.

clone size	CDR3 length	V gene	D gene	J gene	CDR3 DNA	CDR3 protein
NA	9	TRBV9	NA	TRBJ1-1	TGTGCCAGCAGCGTAGGTACTTTCTTT	CASSVGTFF
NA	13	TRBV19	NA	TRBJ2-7	TGTGCCAGCCGGGCGAAGTCTCCCTACGAGCAGTACTTC	CASRAKSPYEQYF
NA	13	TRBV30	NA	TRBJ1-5	TGTGCCCACTCGCAAGGATTCAATCAGCCCCAGCATTTT	CAHSQGFNQPQHF
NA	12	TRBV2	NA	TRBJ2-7	TGTGCCAGCAGTGCGGCCAGCTACGAGCAGTACTTC	CASSAASYEQYF
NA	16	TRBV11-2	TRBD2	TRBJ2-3	TGTGCCAGCAGCTTAGTAACGGGAGGGAGCACAGATACGCAGTATTTT	CASSLVTGGSTDTQYF
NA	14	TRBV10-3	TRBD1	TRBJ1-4	TGTGCCATCAGTGAGGGACAGGGTAACGAAAAACTGTTTTTT	CAISEGQGNEKLFF
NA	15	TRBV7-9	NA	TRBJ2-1	TGTGCCAGCAGCTTAGTCATAGGACCCTACAATGAGCAGTTCTTC	CASSLVIGPYNEQFF
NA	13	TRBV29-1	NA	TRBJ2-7	TGCAGCGTTGAGTTCTCAACCTCCTACGAGCAGTACTTC	CSVEFSTSYEQYF
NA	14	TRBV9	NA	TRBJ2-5	TGTGCCAGCAGCCCGGGGGACACCCAAGAGACCCAGTACTTC	CASSPGDTQETQYF
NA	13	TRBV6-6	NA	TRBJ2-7	TGTGCCAGCAGTTTGGGGTGGACCTACGAGCAGTACTTC	CASSLGWTYEQYF
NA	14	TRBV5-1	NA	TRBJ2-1	TGCGCCAGCAGCTTAACGGGATTAGGGAATGAGCAGTTCTTC	CASSLTGLGNEQFF
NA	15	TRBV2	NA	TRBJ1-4	TGTGCCAGCAGTGAAGTTGGACAGCCAGGTGAAAAACTGTTTTTT	CASSEVGQPGEKLFF
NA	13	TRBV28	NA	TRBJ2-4	TGTGCCAGCAGTCGGGGCAGGGAAAACATTCAGTACTTC	CASSRGRENIQYF
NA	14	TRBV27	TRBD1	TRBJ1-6	TGTGCCAGCAGCCGAGGGACAGATAATTCACCCCTCCACTTT	CASSRGTDNSPLHF
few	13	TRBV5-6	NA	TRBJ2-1	TGTGCCAGCAAGACTAGCTCCTACAATGAGCAGTTCTTC	CASKTSSYNEQFF
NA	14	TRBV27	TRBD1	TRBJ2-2	TGTGCCAGCAGTGTCAGGGGGTCCACCGGGGAGCTGTTTTTT	CASSVRGSTGELFF
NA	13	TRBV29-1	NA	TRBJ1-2	TGCAGCGTCGAATTGGCAGGGGTCGGGGGCTACACCTTC	CSVELAGVGGYTF
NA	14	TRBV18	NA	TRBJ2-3	TGTGCCAGCTCGCCCCCGACCCACACAGATACGCAGTATTTT	CASSPPTHTDTQYF
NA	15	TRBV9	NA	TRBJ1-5	TGTGCCAGCAGCCCGACCGGCTCCCTGGGCCAGCCCCAGCATTTT	CASSPTGSLGQPQHF
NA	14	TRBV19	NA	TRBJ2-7	TGTGCCAGTAGTATACAGACGGGACCTGTCGAGCAGTACTTC	CASSIQTGPVEQYF